The clone carrying this T cell receptor beta chain has at least ten counts. Its cognate antigen is unknown. The CDR3 contains 14 residues. The J segment lost 5 bases and the V segment lost 4 bases, leaving 5 bases of the junction unmatched. CDR1 SGDLS and CDR2 YYNGEE come from the germline V gene. The authors sequenced patients whose flow cytometry had shown CD8+CD57+ cell expansion. The sample originates from a study of CD8+CD57+ T cells in acquired aplastic anemia. Study results and limitations: Overlapping CD8+ CDR3 repertoires of patients and controls contained around 30 shared sequences.

Genomic DNA served as template for TCR beta VDJ and CDR3 profiling. MiXCR was run by TCRdb on the reads, yielding one entry per CDR3 protein. The table shows some 200,000 distinct CDR3 sequences, with under 55% occurring only once. V usage is TRBV9 and J usage is TRBJ2-1; TRBD1 matches 8 bases. Material for sequencing was sorted CD4+, CD8+, or CD8+CD57+ T cells (not recorded which) from PBMCs. The receptor was derived from a human donor with aplastic anemia. CDR3 in DNA: TGTGCCAGCAGCCACGGACAGGGAAACAATGAGCAGTTCTTC. Translated, it gives CASSHGQGNNEQFF. Combining the CDR3 with reference TRBV9 and TRBJ2-1 gives the whole variable domain DSGVTQTPKHLITATGQRVTLRCSPRSGDLSVYWYQQSLDQGLQFLIQYYNGEERAKGNILERFSAQQFPDLHSELNLSSLELGDSALYFCASSHGQGNNEQFFGPGTRLTVL.